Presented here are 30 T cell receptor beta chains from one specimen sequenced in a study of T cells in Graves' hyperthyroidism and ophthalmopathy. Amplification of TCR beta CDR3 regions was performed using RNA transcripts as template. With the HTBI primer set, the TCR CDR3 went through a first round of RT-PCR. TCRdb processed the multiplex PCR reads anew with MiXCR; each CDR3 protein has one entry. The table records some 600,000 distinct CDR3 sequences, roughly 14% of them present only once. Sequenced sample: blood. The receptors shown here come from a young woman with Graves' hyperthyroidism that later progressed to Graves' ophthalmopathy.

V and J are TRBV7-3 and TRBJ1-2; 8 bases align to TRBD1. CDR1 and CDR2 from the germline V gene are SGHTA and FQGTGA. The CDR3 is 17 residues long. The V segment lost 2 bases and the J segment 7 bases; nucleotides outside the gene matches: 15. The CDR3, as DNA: TGTGCCAGCAGCTTACCGCTCCGGGACAGGAGGTCTACTGGCTACACCTTC. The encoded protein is CASSLPLRDRRSTGYTF.

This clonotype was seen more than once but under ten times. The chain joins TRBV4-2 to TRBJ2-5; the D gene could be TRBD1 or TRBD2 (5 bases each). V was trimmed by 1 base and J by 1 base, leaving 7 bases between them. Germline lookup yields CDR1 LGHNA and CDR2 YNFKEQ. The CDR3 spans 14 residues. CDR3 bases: TGTGCCAGCAGCCAAGGGGGACCCCAAGAGACCCAGTACTTC. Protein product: CASSQGGPQETQYF.

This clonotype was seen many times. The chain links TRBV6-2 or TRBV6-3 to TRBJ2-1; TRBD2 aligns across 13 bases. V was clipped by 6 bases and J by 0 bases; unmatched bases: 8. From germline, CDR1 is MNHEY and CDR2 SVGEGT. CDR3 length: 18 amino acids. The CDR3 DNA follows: TGTGCCAGCAGCCAAGGGACTAGCGGGATCCTCTCCTACAATGAGCAGTTCTTC. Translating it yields CASSQGTSGILSYNEQFF.

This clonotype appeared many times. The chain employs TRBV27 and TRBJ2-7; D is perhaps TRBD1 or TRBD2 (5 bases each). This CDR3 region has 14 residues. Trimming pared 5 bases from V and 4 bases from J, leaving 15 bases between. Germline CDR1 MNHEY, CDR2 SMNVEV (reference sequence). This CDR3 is CASSRTGTYYEQYF. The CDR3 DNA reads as TGTGCCAGCAGTCGGACTGGGACCTATTACGAGCAGTACTTC.

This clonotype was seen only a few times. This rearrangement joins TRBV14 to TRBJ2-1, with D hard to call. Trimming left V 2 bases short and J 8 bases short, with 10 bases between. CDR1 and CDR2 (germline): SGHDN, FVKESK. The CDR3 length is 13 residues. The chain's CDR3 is CASSQWSGYEQFF. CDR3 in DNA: TGTGCCAGCAGCCAATGGTCCGGCTATGAGCAGTTCTTC.

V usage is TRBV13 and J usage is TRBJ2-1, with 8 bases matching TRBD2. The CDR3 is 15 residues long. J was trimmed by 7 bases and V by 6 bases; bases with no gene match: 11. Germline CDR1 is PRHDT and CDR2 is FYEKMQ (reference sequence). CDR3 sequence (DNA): TGTGCCAGCAGTCTGGCACTAGCGGACCATAATGAGCAGTTCTTC. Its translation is CASSLALADHNEQFF.

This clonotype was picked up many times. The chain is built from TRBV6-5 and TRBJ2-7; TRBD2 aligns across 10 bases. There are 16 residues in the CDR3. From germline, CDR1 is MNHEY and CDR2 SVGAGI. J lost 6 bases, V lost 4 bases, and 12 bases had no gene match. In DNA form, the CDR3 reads TGTGCCAGCAGTTTCCTATCTAGCGGGAGAATGGGCGAGCAGTACTTC. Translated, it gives CASSFLSSGRMGEQYF.

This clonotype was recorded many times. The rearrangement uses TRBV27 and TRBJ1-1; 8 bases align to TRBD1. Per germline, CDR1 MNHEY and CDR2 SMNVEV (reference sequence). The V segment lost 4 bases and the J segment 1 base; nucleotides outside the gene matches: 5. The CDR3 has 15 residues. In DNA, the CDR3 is TGTGCCAGCAGTTCAGCCGGGACAGGGAACACTGAAGCTTTCTTT. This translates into CASSSAGTGNTEAFF.

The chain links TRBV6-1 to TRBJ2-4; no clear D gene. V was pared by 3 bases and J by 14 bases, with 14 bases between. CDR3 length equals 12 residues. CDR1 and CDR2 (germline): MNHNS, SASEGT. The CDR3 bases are TGTGCCAGCAGTGAGCCGTGGGCTTGGGAGTACTTC. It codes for CASSEPWAWEYF.

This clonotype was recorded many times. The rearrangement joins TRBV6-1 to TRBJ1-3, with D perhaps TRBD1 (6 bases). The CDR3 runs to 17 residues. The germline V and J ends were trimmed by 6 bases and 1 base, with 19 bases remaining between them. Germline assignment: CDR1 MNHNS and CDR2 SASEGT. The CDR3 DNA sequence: TGTGCCAGCAGACCCTTACGACAGGAGGGGTCTGGAAACACCATATATTTT. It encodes CASRPLRQEGSGNTIYF.

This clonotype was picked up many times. The CDR3 DNA sequence: TGTGCCAGCAGTTACCCCCCGGGAAGAGGGAACAATGAGCAGTTCTTC. As protein: CASSYPPGRGNNEQFF. The rearrangement joins TRBV6-6 to TRBJ2-1; tentatively, D is TRBD2 (5 bases). The germline CDR1 and CDR2 sequences are MNHNY and SVGAGI (reference sequence). Trimming took off 2 bases at V and 5 bases at J, with 16 bases between the two ends. This CDR3 contains 16 residues.

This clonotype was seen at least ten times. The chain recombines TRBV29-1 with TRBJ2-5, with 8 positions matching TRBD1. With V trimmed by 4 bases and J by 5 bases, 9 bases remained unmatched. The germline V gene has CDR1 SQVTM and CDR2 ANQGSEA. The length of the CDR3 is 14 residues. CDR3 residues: CSVAKGQVGETQYF. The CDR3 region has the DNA TGCAGCGTTGCAAAGGGACAGGTGGGGGAGACCCAGTACTTC.

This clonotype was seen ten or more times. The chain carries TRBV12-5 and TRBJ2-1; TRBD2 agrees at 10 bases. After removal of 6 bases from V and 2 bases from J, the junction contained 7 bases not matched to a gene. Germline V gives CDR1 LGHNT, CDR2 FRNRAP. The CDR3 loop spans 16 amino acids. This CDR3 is CASGQASGSAYNEQFF. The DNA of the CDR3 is TGTGCTAGTGGCCAAGCTAGCGGGAGTGCCTACAATGAGCAGTTCTTC.

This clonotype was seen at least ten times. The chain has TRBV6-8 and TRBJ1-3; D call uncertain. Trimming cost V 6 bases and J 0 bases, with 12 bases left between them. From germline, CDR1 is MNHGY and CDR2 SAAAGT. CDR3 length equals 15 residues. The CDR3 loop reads CASRRLLSSGNTIYF. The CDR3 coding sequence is TGTGCCAGCAGGCGACTCCTGAGCTCTGGAAACACCATATATTTT.

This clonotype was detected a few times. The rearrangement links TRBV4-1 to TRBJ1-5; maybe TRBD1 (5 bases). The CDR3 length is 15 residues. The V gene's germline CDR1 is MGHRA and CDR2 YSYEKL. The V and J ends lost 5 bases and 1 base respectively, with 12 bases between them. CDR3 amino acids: CASSVTERSNQPQHF. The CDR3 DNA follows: TGCGCCAGCAGCGTGACAGAGAGAAGCAATCAGCCCCAGCATTTT.

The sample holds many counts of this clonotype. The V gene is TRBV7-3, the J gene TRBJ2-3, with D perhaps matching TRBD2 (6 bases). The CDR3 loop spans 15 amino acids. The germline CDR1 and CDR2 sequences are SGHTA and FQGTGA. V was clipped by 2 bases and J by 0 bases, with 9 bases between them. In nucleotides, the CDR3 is TGTGCCAGCAGCTTATCAGGGACTAGCACAGATACGCAGTATTTT. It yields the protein CASSLSGTSTDTQYF.

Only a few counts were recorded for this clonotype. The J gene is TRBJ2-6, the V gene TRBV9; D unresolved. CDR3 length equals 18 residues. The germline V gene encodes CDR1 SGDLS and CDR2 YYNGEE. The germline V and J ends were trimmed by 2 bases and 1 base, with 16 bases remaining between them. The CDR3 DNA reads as TGTGCCAGCAGCGTTAGTCCCCAGACAATATCTGGGGCCAACGTCCTGACTTTC. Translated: CASSVSPQTISGANVLTF.

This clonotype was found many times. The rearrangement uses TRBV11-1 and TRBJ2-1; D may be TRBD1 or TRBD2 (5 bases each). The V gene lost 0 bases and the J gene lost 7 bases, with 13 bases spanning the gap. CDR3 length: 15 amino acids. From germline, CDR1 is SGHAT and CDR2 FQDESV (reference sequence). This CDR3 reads CASSLARGLVNEQFF. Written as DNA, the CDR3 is TGTGCCAGCAGCTTAGCACGGGGCCTCGTAAATGAGCAGTTCTTC.

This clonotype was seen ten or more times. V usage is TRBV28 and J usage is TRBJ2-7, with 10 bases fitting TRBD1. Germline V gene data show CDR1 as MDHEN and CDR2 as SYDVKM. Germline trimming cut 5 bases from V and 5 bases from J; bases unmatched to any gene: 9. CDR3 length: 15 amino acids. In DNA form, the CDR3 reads TGTGCCAGCAGTACCTCCGGGACAGGGGTCAACGAGCAGTACTTC. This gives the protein CASSTSGTGVNEQYF.

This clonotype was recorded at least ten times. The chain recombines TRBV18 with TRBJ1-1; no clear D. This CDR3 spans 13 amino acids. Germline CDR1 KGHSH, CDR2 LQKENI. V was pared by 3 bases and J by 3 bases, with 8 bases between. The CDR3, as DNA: TGTGCCAGCTCACCGGCTGAGGACACTGAAGCTTTCTTT. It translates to CASSPAEDTEAFF.

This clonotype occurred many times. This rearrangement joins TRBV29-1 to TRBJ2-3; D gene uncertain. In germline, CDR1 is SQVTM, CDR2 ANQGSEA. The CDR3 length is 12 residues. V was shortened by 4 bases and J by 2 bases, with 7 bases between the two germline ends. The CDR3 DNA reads TGCAGCGTTGTGGCTTTCACAGATACGCAGTATTTT. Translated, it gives CSVVAFTDTQYF.

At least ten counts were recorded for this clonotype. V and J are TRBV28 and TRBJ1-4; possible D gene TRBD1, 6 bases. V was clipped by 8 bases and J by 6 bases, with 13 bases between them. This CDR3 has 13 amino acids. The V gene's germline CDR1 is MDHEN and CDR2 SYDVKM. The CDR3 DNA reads TGTGCCAGCGGCGCTGGGGGCGATGAAAAACTGTTTTTT. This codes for CASGAGGDEKLFF.

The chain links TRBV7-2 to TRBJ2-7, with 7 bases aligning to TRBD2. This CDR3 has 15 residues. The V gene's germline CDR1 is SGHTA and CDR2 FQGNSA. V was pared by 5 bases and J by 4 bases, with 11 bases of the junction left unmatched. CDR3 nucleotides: TGTGCCAGCAGCAACCCACTAGCGCATAGATACGAGCAGTACTTC. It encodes CASSNPLAHRYEQYF.

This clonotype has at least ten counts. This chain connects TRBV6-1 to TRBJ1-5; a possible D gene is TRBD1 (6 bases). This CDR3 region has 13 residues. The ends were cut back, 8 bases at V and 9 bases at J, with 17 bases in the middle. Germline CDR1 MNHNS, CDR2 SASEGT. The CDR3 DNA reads TGTGCCAGCTTACCTGGGGGCGATCGGCCCCAGCATTTT. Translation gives CASLPGGDRPQHF.

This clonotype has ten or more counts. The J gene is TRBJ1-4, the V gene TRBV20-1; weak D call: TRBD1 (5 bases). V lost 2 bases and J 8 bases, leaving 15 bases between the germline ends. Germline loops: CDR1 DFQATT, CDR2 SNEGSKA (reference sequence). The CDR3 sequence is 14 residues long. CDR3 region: CSARLGRRGEKLFF. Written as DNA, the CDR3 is TGCAGTGCTAGACTGGGGCGTCGTGGAGAAAAACTGTTTTTT.

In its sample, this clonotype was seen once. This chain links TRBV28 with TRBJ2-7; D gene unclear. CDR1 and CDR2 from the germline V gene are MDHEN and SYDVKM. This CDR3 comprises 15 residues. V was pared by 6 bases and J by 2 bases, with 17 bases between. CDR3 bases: TGTGCCAGCAGATTGACACACTCTTATCCCTACGAGCAGTACTTC. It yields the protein CASRLTHSYPYEQYF.

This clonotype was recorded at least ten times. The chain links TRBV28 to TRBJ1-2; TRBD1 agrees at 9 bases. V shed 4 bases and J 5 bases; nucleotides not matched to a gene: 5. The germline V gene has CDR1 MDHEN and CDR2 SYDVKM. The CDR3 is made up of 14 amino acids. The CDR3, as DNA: TGTGCCAGCAGTTCGAGAGACAGGGGGTATGGCTACACCTTC. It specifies CASSSRDRGYGYTF.

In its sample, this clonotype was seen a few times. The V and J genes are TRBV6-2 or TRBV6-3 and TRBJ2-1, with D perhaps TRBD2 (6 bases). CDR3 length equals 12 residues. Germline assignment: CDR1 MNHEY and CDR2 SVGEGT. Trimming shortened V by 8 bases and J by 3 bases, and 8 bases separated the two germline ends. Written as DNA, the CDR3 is TGTGCCAGCGGGGACTTCTACAATGAGCAGTTCTTC. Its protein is CASGDFYNEQFF.

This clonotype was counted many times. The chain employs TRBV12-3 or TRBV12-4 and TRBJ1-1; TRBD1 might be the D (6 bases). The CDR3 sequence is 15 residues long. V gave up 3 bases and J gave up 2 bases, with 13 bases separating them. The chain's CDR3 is CASSFPGRGNTEAFF. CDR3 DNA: TGTGCCAGCAGTTTCCCGGGCAGGGGTAACACTGAAGCTTTCTTT.

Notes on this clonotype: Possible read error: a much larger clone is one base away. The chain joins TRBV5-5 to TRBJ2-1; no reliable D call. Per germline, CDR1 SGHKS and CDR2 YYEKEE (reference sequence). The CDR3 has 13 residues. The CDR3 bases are TGTGCAGCTCGAAGGGCCCCCTACAATCAGCAGTTCTTC. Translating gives CAARRAPYNQQFF.